Listed below are T cell receptor beta chains from one sample, sequenced in a study of shared clonotypes between healthy human individuals. Assay used: immunoSEQ multiplex PCR; TCRdb lists only in-frame clones, some missing. The profile shows roughly 2,300,000 clones, 80% to 95% of them singletons. The sequenced sample was naive CD4+ T cells from PBMCs. The receptor source for this set is a man aged 18-30 years in good health. Some clones in this sample may be carry-over from other donors' samples. Each CDR3 is given with its conserved first and last residue. D genes are given only for firm matches. Clone size is not always given. Where it is, it says once, few, many or a class for expanded clones.

j_call | v_call | clone_size | d_call | cdr3_nt | cdr3_aa
TRBJ2-5 | TRBV18 | - | TRBD1 | TGTGCCAGCTCACCAACACAGGGGGCGGCCCCGACCCAGTACTTC | CASSPTQGAAPTQYF
TRBJ2-7 | TRBV30 | - | - | TGTGCCTGGAGCCCGGGGGCAGGTCCCTACGAGCAGTACTTC | CAWSPGAGPYEQYF
TRBJ1-2 | TRBV5-1 | - | - | TGCGCCAGCAGCTTGGGGGGCGCCGACAGGTTGGGCTATGGCTACACCTTC | CASSLGGADRLGYGYTF
TRBJ1-1 | TRBV7-8 | - | - | TGTGCCAGCAGCTCCCCACAGGGCCTGAACACTGAAGCTTTCTTT | CASSSPQGLNTEAFF
TRBJ1-1 | TRBV28 | once | - | TGTGCCAGCAGTACCCTGGACAAAAGATTTGAAGCTTTCTTT | CASSTLDKRFEAFF
TRBJ1-2 | TRBV28 | once | - | TGTGCCAGCAGTCCGCGGAATGCGCTTCACTATGGCTACACCTTC | CASSPRNALHYGYTF
TRBJ1-4 | TRBV5-1 | - | TRBD1 | TGCGCCAGCAGCTTAGGAGCAGGGGGCGAAAAACTGTTTTTT | CASSLGAGGEKLFF
TRBJ2-7 | TRBV28 | once | TRBD1 | TGTGCCAGCACCCAACCGGGACAGGGTACCTACGAGCAGTACTTC | CASTQPGQGTYEQYF
TRBJ2-3 | TRBV7-2 | - | TRBD2 | TGTGCCAGCAGCTTCGTAGCGGGAGTTCGGGTAGATACGCAGTATTTT | CASSFVAGVRVDTQYF
TRBJ2-4 | TRBV18 | - | - | TGTGCCAGCTCACCACCGCCGGGGGCGCAGGCCAAAAACATTCAGTACTTC | CASSPPPGAQAKNIQYF
TRBJ2-7 | TRBV2 | - | - | TGTGCCAGCAGTGAAAATATGGTGGTTACCTACGAGCAGTACTTC | CASSENMVVTYEQYF
TRBJ2-7 | TRBV11-3 | - | TRBD1 | TGTGCCAGCAGCTTAGACGGACAGGACTACGAGCAGTACTTC | CASSLDGQDYEQYF
TRBJ2-5 | TRBV28 | - | - | TGTGCCAGCAGCCCATCTATCCTTGGGGGGACCCAGTACTTC | CASSPSILGGTQYF
TRBJ2-6 | TRBV7-7 | - | - | TGTGCCAGCAGCGAGGTGCCACAAAGTCGGGCCAACGTCCTGACTTTC | CASSEVPQSRANVLTF
TRBJ1-3 | TRBV9 | - | - | TGTGCCAGCAGCGCGGGACCATCTGGAAACACCATATATTTT | CASSAGPSGNTIYF
TRBJ2-1 | TRBV6-5 | once | TRBD2 | TGTGCCAGCAGAACCGGGACTAGCGGCGCCAATGAGCAGTTCTTC | CASRTGTSGANEQFF
TRBJ1-5 | TRBV18 | - | TRBD1 | TGTGCCAGCTCACCGTCCGGGACAGGGTTTTTTAGCAATCAGCCCCAGCATTTT | CASSPSGTGFFSNQPQHF
TRBJ1-1 | TRBV15 | once | - | TGTGCCACCAGCATCCGCAGGGAGGGTACTGAAGCTTTCTTT | CATSIRREGTEAFF
TRBJ2-3 | TRBV5-1 | once | - | TGCGCCAGCAGCCCCCCCGGAGATACGCAGTATTTT | CASSPPGDTQYF
TRBJ1-2 | TRBV6-1 | - | - | TGTGCCAGCAGTGATGCTCGGTATGGCTACACCTTC | CASSDARYGYTF
TRBJ2-1 | TRBV23-1 | - | - | TGCGCCAGCAGTCAAAGAAAGGGTGACTCCTCCTACAATGAGCAGTTCTTC | CASSQRKGDSSYNEQFF
TRBJ2-1 | TRBV14 | - | TRBD2 | TGTGCCAGCAGCCCTCTCTGGGCGCGGGAGAATACCTACAATGAGCAGTTCTTC | CASSPLWARENTYNEQFF
TRBJ1-1 | TRBV7-9 | few | - | TGTGCCAGCAGCCTCTACGAGGGAGGCACTGAAGCTTTCTTT | CASSLYEGGTEAFF
TRBJ2-1 | TRBV25-1 | - | - | TGTGCCAGCAGTGAATCGCCGGACGGCGAGCAGTTCTTC | CASSESPDGEQFF
TRBJ1-2 | TRBV7-6 | - | - | TGTGCCAGCAGCTTATGGGGGGGAGGAGGGTATGGCTACACCTTC | CASSLWGGGGYGYTF
TRBJ2-2 | TRBV18 | - | - | TGTGCCAGCTCACCGCTGGGGGGCAGTAACACCGGGGAGCTGTTTTTT | CASSPLGGSNTGELFF
TRBJ1-2 | TRBV6-5 | - | - | TGTGCCAGCAGTTCATCAGGGGTTCATGGCTACACCTTC | CASSSSGVHGYTF
TRBJ1-1 | TRBV6-1 | - | - | TGTGCCAGCAGCCAGGGGCAACTAGGTGCTTTCTTT | CASSQGQLGAFF
TRBJ2-3 | TRBV28 | - | - | TGTGCCAGCAGCCCCGGAGGCGGATTCACAGATACGCAGTATTTT | CASSPGGGFTDTQYF
TRBJ2-5 | TRBV9 | - | TRBD2 | TGTGCCAGCAGCGTAGATAGCGGGAGGGCCGTGGGGGAGACCCAGTACTTC | CASSVDSGRAVGETQYF
TRBJ2-1 | TRBV11-2 | - | - | TGTGCCAGCAGACTACTAGACTATTACGGATACAATGAGCAGTTCTTC | CASRLLDYYGYNEQFF
TRBJ1-1 | TRBV5-1 | - | TRBD1 | TGCGCCAGCAGCCGACAGGGGGGGGCGGAAGCTTTCTTT | CASSRQGGAEAFF
TRBJ2-7 | TRBV9 | - | - | TGTGCCAGCAGCGTACTCCCGGGGACGGACAAGAACTACGAGCAGTACTTC | CASSVLPGTDKNYEQYF
TRBJ1-1 | TRBV28 | few | - | TGTGCCAGCAGTTTCTTTGGGGGGTACACTGAAGCTTTCTTT | CASSFFGGYTEAFF
TRBJ1-2 | TRBV4-3 | - | TRBD1 | TGCGCCAGCAGCCCGGACAGGGACTATGGCTACACCTTC | CASSPDRDYGYTF
TRBJ2-7 | TRBV5-1 | - | - | TGCGCCAGCAGCTCAGGGTCAAGGACCTACGAGCAGTACTTC | CASSSGSRTYEQYF
TRBJ1-1 | TRBV7-3 | - | - | TGTGCCAGCAGCTTAATTGGTATTCCCAACACTGAAGCTTTCTTT | CASSLIGIPNTEAFF
TRBJ2-7 | TRBV7-9 | - | - | TGTGCCAGCAGCTTACTTGGGTACGAGCAGTACTTC | CASSLLGYEQYF
TRBJ2-7 | TRBV7-2 | - | - | TGTGCCAGCAGCTCAGGGGCGGTTGGCTCCTACGAGCAGTACTTC | CASSSGAVGSYEQYF
TRBJ1-2 | TRBV29-1 | - | TRBD1 | TGCAGCGTTGAAGTTACAACAGGGGTCTTCCCCAACTATGGCTACACCTTC | CSVEVTTGVFPNYGYTF
TRBJ1-5 | TRBV5-1 | once | - | TGCGCCAGCAGCTCCGACCCCAATCAGCCCCAGCATTTT | CASSSDPNQPQHF
TRBJ2-7 | TRBV30 | - | - | TGTGCCTGGAGGGGGGACTTATACTCCTACGAGCAGTACTTC | CAWRGDLYSYEQYF
TRBJ2-7 | TRBV25-1 | - | TRBD2 | TGTGCCAGCAGTGCCCCCGGCGGGGGGGGCGAGCAGTACTTC | CASSAPGGGGEQYF
TRBJ2-4 | TRBV27 | - | TRBD1 | TGTGCCAGACCCCGGGACAGGGGGAATTGGTGGGTCAAAAACATTCAGTACTTC | CARPRDRGNWWVKNIQYF
TRBJ2-7 | TRBV10-3 | - | TRBD1 | TGTGCCGCCTCCGGGACAGGAGATAACGAGCAGTACTTC | CAASGTGDNEQYF
TRBJ2-5 | TRBV5-1 | - | TRBD2 | TGCGCCAGCAGCAGGACTAGCGGCCAAGAGACCCAGTACTTC | CASSRTSGQETQYF
TRBJ2-7 | TRBV28 | - | TRBD1 | TGTGCCAGCAGCTACGCCGGGACAGGGAGTTACGAGCAGTACTTC | CASSYAGTGSYEQYF
TRBJ2-5 | TRBV27 | - | TRBD1 | TGTGCCAGCCGACCTAGGGGGCGCCAAGAGACCCAGTACTTC | CASRPRGRQETQYF
TRBJ1-5 | TRBV7-3 | once | - | TGTGCCAGCAGCTTTATAAGGGTTTATCAGCCCCAGCATTTT | CASSFIRVYQPQHF
TRBJ2-1 | TRBV7-2 | once | TRBD2 | TGTGCCAGCAGCCCCAGGACTAGCGGGATATACAATGAGCAGTTCTTC | CASSPRTSGIYNEQFF
TRBJ2-7 | TRBV19 | - | - | TGTGCCAGAGAGAGGACCACCAGCCTAGAGCAGTACTTC | CARERTTSLEQYF
TRBJ2-2 | TRBV5-1 | once | - | TGCGCCAGCAGCTACGGCGGGCCCGCCGGGGAGCTGTTTTTT | CASSYGGPAGELFF
TRBJ2-3 | TRBV15 | - | - | TGTGCCACCAGCAGAGGGGGACTCCCTTGGGTAGATACGCAGTATTTT | CATSRGGLPWVDTQYF
TRBJ1-5 | TRBV28 | - | - | TGTGCCAGCAGTTTATTCGGGCAGCCCCAGCATTTT | CASSLFGQPQHF
TRBJ2-5 | TRBV18 | once | - | TGTGCCAGCTCACCGGGGACTGGGGAGACCCAGTACTTC | CASSPGTGETQYF
TRBJ1-5 | TRBV6-7 | - | - | TGTGCCAGCAGTTACTTGTTTAAGGCCGATAGCAATCAGCCCCAGCATTTT | CASSYLFKADSNQPQHF